The rows below give T cell receptor beta chains drawn from one sample of a study of blood T cell repertoires in COVID-19. Sequencing used immunoSEQ multiplex PCR; TCRdb keeps in-frame clones, though not all of them. The table shows 200,000 to 250,000 clones, with 90% occurring only once. Sequencing was carried out using PBMCs or T cells enriched from blood (not recorded which). These TCRs come from a man aged 30-40 years who had recovered from COVID-19. Both conserved end residues are part of each CDR3. The D gene is left open where the match is weak.

J,V,D,CDR3
TRBJ2-1,TRBV7-9,TRBD1,CASSLDRVPFF
TRBJ2-7,TRBV20-1,TRBD1,CSATGGYEQYF
TRBJ1-2,TRBV6-5,-,CASTIRAGSYGYTF
TRBJ2-5,TRBV10-3,-,CAISEYRTAETQYF
TRBJ2-1,TRBV5-4,TRBD2,CASSNRRGGDSYNEQFF
TRBJ1-2,TRBV19,-,CASSTRAGESGYTF
TRBJ2-3,TRBV7-9,-,CASSRKQGLGSTDTQYF
TRBJ2-1,TRBV9,TRBD2,CASSLSGGANEQFF
TRBJ2-3,TRBV7-6,TRBD2,CASSPMTSASSGDTQYF
TRBJ1-2,TRBV30,TRBD1,CAWDRETNRLLANYGYTF
TRBJ2-7,TRBV18,TRBD2,CASSPPGLAYEQYF
TRBJ1-3,TRBV5-4,-,CASSSDRSSGNTIYF
TRBJ2-7,TRBV5-4,-,CASSQDPTYEQYF
TRBJ2-3,TRBV5-1,TRBD1,CASSSVRDRGGTDTQYF
TRBJ1-6,TRBV18,-,CASSPRMADSYNSPLHF
TRBJ1-4,TRBV11-2,-,CASSLGGPNEKLFF
TRBJ1-3,TRBV7-2,TRBD1,CASSPRTGSGNTIYF
TRBJ1-2,TRBV28,TRBD1,CASSLSTGSGYTF
TRBJ2-7,TRBV28,TRBD1,CASSPSGQGFDEQYF
TRBJ2-1,TRBV13,TRBD2,CASSLRLAGVDEQFF
TRBJ2-7,TRBV20-1,TRBD2,CSASGGGAYEQYF
TRBJ2-5,TRBV6-6,-,CASSYSAPRGVETQYF
TRBJ2-7,TRBV28,TRBD1,CASSPRDRVLVEQYF
TRBJ2-7,TRBV4-3,-,CASSQDRGQLFEQYF
TRBJ1-2,TRBV29-1,-,CSGGGSGGYTF
TRBJ1-1,TRBV28,TRBD1,CASSLGTGHNTEAFF
TRBJ1-6,TRBV18,-,CASSLHIYRGSSPLHF
TRBJ2-6,TRBV30,-,CAWSTVGGSGANVLTF
TRBJ2-1,TRBV4-3,TRBD1,CASSQGTGVGDEQFF
TRBJ2-7,TRBV10-1,-,CASSESWESGDEQYF
TRBJ2-7,TRBV20-1,-,CSARDEGEQYF
TRBJ1-5,TRBV18,-,CASSPFSDQPQHF
TRBJ2-1,TRBV7-9,-,CASSLRPDSPYNEQFF
TRBJ2-1,TRBV28,TRBD1,CASAEPGQGHNEQFF
TRBJ1-6,TRBV19,-,CASSNYRVNSPLHF
TRBJ2-1,TRBV2,TRBD2,CASSEGSSGENNEQFF
TRBJ2-2,TRBV5-4,TRBD1,CASSLTTGVSGELFF
TRBJ2-1,TRBV18,TRBD2,CASSLIAGNEQFF
TRBJ1-2,TRBV5-8,-,CASSSDSKGYTF
TRBJ1-1,TRBV3-1/TRBV3-2,TRBD1,CASSTRDRLNTEAFF
TRBJ1-5,TRBV7-8,-,CASSFAVGNQPQHF
TRBJ2-5,TRBV5-1,-,CASSTETGRETQYF